The clone carrying this T cell receptor (beta chain) was counted ten times or more. The sample originates from a study of neurological immune-mediated disorders. Background on the study: Relapsing-remitting patients made up about nine tenths of the roughly 34 multiple sclerosis patients, and secondary progressive patients made up 3.

Each CDR3 protein gets one entry after TCRdb re-called the 5' RACE reads with MiXCR. The sample shows tens of thousands of distinct CDR3 sequences, 4.5% of them seen only once. Where libraries were unsorted, they were derived from 2 million PBMCs stored at -80 degrees C. Germline V lookup: CDR1 DFQATT, CDR2 SNEGSKA (reference sequence). V was shortened by 0 bases and J by 6 bases, with 12 bases between the two germline ends. The CDR3 spans 15 residues. The clonotype comes from a man aged 25 to 40 with multiple sclerosis. The V and J genes are TRBV20-1 and TRBJ1-6, with D unclear. The sample comprised PBMCs. The CDR3 DNA sequence: TGCAGTGCTAGAGATCAACCCGGGATTAATTCACCCCTCCACTTT. This encodes CSARDQPGINSPLHF.